The source of this TCR beta chain is a study of blood T cell repertoires in COVID-19. Study summary: The United States, Italy and Spain were the sources of the acute and convalescent COVID-19 samples. PBMCs, B-cell-depleted T cells, or T cells provided the cDNA or gDNA that made up the material.

Germline V gene lookup returns CDR1 MNHEY and CDR2 SMNVEV (reference sequence). This CDR3 has 17 amino acids. Trimming cost V 4 bases and J 0 bases, with 16 bases left between them. The authors' processing: By means of reference gene primer amplification, nucleated cell counts were estimated. Clones were sequenced by immunoSEQ multiplex PCR, and TCRdb holds only the in-frame ones, with some missing. That table supplies the V and J calls and clone size; D and trimming were determined from the DNA. The profile covers under 200,000 clones, with approximately 86% appearing a single time and about 9.1% taken by the ten largest.

The V call is TRBV27, the J call TRBJ2-1; D might be TRBD2 (7 bases). The receptor comes from a woman of 80 years or more with acute or convalescent COVID-19. The sample consisted of peripheral blood. The CDR3: CASSSRVRGPSYNEQFF. The CDR3 nucleotides are TGTGCCAGCAGTTCCCGCGTGCGGGGGCCCTCCTACAATGAGCAGTTCTTC.